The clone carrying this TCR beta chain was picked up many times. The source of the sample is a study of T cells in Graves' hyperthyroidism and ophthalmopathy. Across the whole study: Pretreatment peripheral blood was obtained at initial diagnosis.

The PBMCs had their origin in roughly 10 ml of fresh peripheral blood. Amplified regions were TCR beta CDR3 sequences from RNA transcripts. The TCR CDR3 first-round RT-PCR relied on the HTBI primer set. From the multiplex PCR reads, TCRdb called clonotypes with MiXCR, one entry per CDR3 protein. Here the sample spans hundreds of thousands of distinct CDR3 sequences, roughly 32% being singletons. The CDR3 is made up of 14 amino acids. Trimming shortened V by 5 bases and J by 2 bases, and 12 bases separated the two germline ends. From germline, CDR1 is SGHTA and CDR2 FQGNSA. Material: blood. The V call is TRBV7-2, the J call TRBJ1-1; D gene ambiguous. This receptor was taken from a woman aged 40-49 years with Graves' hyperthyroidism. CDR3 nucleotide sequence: TGTGCCAGCAGCGTCCGACCCCTCAACACTGAAGCTTTCTTT. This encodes CASSVRPLNTEAFF.